This record looks at one TCR beta chain sequence and its context. The sample originates from a study of blood T cell repertoires in COVID-19. In the study overall: Italy, Spain and the United States were the sources of the convalescent and acute COVID-19 samples. From T cells, B-cell-depleted T cells, or PBMCs came the material, which was cDNA or gDNA.

Authors' data handling: Using reference gene primer amplification, nucleated cell counts were estimated. Sequencing used immunoSEQ multiplex PCR; TCRdb keeps in-frame clones, though not all of them. The V and J calls and the clone size are those of that table, but D and trimming were determined from the DNA. The table shows 310,000 or so clones, with roughly 88% occurring only once. Per the germline V gene, CDR1 is SNHLY and CDR2 is FYNNEI. This CDR3 has 17 amino acids. Trimming at V came to 6 bases and at J to 6 bases, leaving 12 bases not matched to a gene. The clonotype comes from a woman aged 45-65 years with acute or convalescent COVID-19. Material for sequencing was peripheral blood. The V call is TRBV2, the J call TRBJ2-3; 13 bases fit TRBD2. This chain's CDR3 is CASRAGYTSGRGDTQYF. Here the CDR3 DNA reads TGTGCCAGCAGAGCTGGTTATACTAGCGGGAGGGGTGATACGCAGTATTTT.